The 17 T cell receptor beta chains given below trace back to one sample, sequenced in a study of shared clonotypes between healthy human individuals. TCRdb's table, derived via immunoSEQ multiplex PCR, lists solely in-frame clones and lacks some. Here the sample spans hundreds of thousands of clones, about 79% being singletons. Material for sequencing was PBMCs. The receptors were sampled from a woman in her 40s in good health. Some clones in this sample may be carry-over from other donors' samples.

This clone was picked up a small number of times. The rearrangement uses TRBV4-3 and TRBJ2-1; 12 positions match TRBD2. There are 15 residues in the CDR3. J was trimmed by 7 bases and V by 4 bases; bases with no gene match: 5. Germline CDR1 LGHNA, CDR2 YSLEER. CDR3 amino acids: CASSPTSGSTNEQFF. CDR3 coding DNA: TGCGCCAGCAGCCCGACTAGCGGGAGTACAAATGAGCAGTTCTTC.

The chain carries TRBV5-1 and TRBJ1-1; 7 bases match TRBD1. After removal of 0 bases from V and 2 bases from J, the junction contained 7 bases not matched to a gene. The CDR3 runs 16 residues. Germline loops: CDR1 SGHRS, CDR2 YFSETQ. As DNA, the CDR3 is TGCGCCAGCAGCTTGGCGACCCAGGGGGATAACACTGAAGCTTTCTTT. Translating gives CASSLATQGDNTEAFF.

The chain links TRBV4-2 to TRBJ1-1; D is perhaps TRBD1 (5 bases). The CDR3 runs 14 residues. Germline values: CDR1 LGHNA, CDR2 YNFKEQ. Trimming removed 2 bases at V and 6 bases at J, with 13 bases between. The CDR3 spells CASSQKQDTSEAFF. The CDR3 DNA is TGTGCCAGCAGCCAAAAACAGGACACTTCTGAAGCTTTCTTT.

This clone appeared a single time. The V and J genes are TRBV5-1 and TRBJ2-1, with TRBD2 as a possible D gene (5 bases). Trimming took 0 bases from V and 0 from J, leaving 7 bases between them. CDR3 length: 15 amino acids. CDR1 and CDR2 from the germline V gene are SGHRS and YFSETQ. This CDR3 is CASSLGRSSYNEQFF. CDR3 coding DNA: TGCGCCAGCAGCTTGGGGAGGAGCTCCTACAATGAGCAGTTCTTC.

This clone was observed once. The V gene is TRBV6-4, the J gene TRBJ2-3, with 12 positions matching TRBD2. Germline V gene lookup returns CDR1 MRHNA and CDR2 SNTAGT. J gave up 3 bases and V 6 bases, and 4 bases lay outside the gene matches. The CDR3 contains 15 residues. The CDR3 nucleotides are TGTGCCAGCAGCGGACTAGCGGGAAGGACAGATACGCAGTATTTT. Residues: CASSGLAGRTDTQYF.

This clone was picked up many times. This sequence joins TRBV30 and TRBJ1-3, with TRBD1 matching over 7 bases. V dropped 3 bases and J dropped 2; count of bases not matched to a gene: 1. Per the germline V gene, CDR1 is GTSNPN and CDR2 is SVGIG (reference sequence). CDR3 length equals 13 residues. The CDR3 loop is CAWSTGAGNTIYF. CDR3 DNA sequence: TGTGCCTGGAGCACAGGGGCTGGAAACACCATATATTTT.

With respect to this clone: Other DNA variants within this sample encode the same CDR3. For the CDR3, the DNA is TGTGCCAGCTCACCCCAGGCTACTCAAGAGACCCAGTACTTC. The encoded protein is CASSPQATQETQYF. The chain employs TRBV18 and TRBJ2-5; D is unresolved. The V and J ends lost 3 bases and 2 bases respectively, with 10 bases between them. The CDR3 has 14 amino acids. In germline, CDR1 is KGHSH, CDR2 LQKENI. Combining the CDR3 with reference TRBV18 and TRBJ2-5 gives the whole variable domain NAGVMQNPRHLVRRRGQEARLRCSPMKGHSHVYWYRQLPEEGLKFMVYLQKENIIDESGMPKERFSAEFPKEGPSILRIQQVVRGDSAAYFCASSPQATQETQYFGPGTRLLVL.

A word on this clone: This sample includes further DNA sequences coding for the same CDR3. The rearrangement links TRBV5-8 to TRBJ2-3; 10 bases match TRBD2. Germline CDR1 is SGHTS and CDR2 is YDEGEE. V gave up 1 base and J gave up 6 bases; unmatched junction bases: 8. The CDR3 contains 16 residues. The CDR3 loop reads CASSLLLAGDSDTQYF. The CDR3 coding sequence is TGTGCCAGCAGCTTGTTGCTAGCGGGAGACTCGGATACGCAGTATTTT. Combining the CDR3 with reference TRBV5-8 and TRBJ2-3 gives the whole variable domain EAGVTQSPTHLIKTRGQQATLRCSPISGHTSVYWYQQALGLGLQFLLWYDEGEERNRGNFPPRFSGRQFPNYSSELNVNALELEDSALYLCASSLLLAGDSDTQYFGPGTRLTVL.

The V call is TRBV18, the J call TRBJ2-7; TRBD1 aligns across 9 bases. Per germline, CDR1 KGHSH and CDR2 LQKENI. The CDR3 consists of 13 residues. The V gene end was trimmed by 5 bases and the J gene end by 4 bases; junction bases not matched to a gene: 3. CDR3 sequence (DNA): TGTGCCAGCTCAGCAGGACAGGGGTACGAGCAGTACTTC. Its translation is CASSAGQGYEQYF.

The CDR3 loop reads CASSPRQGANTGELFF. The DNA for the CDR3 is TGCGCCAGCAGCCCAAGACAGGGCGCGAACACCGGGGAGCTGTTTTTT. The rearrangement links TRBV5-1 to TRBJ2-2; the match to TRBD1 covers 7 bases. Germline V gives CDR1 SGHRS, CDR2 YFSETQ. CDR3 length: 16 residues. After removal of 4 bases from V and 0 bases from J, the junction contained 6 bases not matched to a gene.

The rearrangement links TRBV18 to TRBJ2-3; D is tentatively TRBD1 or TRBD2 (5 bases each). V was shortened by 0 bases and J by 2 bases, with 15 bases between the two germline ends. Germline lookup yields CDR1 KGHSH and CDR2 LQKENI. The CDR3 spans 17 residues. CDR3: CASSPPRGAPITDTQYF. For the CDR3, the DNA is TGTGCCAGCTCACCACCCCGGGGCGCCCCTATCACAGATACGCAGTATTTT.

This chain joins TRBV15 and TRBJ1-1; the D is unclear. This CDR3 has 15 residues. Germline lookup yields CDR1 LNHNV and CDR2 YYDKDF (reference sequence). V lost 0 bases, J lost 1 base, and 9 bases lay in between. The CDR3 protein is CATSRDREANTEAFF. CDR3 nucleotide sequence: TGTGCCACCAGCAGAGATCGGGAGGCGAACACTGAAGCTTTCTTT.

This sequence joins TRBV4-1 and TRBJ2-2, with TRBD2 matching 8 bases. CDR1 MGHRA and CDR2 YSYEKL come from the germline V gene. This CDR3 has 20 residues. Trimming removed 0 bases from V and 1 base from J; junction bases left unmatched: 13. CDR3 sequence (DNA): TGCGCCAGCAGCCAAGACCGGTGGGCCACTAGCGGAGGGAACACCGGGGAGCTGTTTTTT. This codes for CASSQDRWATSGGNTGELFF.

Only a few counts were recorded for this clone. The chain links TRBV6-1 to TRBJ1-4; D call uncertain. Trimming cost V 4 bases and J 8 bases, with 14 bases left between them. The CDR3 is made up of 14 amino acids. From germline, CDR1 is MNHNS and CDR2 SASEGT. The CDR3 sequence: CASSAKWDAEKLFF. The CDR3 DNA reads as TGTGCCAGCAGTGCCAAATGGGATGCGGAAAAACTGTTTTTT.

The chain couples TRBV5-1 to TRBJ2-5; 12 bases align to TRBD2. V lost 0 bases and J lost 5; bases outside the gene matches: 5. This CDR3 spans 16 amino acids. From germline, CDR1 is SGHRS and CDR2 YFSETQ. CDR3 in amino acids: CASSLGLAGVHETQYF. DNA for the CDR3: TGCGCCAGCAGCTTGGGACTAGCGGGAGTTCACGAGACCCAGTACTTC.

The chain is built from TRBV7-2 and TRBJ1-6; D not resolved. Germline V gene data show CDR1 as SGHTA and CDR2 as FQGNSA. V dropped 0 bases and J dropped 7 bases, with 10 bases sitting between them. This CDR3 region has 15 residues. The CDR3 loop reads CASSLASGFNSPLHF. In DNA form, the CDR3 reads TGTGCCAGCAGCTTAGCCTCGGGGTTCAATTCACCCCTCCACTTT. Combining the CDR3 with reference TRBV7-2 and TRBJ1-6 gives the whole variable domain GAGVSQSPSNKVTEKGKDVELRCDPISGHTALYWYRQSLGQGLEFLIYFQGNSAPDKSGLPSDRFSAERTGGSVSTLTIQRTQQEDSAVYLCASSLASGFNSPLHFGNGTRLTVT.

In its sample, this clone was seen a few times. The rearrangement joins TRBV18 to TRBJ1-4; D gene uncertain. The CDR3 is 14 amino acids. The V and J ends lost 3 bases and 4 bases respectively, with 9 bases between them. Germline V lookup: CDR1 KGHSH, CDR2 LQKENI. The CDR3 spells CASSPTSNNEKLFF. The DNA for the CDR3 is TGTGCCAGCTCACCGACCTCTAATAATGAAAAACTGTTTTTT.